The entry below gives a single T cell receptor beta chain sequence along with its context. Trimming shortened V by 1 base and J by 8 bases, and 16 bases separated the two germline ends. The germline CDR1 and CDR2 sequences are SGHKS and YYEKEE (reference sequence). This CDR3 region has 15 residues. Under the authors' procedure: How many nucleated cells were present was estimated from reference gene primer amplification. This table comes from immunoSEQ multiplex PCR, and its TCRdb copy is limited to in-frame clones, with some not included. That table gives V, J and clone size, and the DNA gave D and trimming. The sample has 85,000 to 90,000 clones; roughly 82% are singletons. This sample is drawn from a study of blood T cell repertoires in COVID-19. Study details: Spain, Italy and the United States supplied samples that represented acute and convalescent COVID-19. The analysed material was cDNA or gDNA that came from T cells, B-cell-depleted T cells, or PBMCs.

Sequencing was done on a sample of peripheral blood. J is TRBJ2-1 and V is TRBV5-5, with D tentatively TRBD1 (6 bases). The receptor was isolated from a human donor in a cohort sampled during active COVID-19. The chain's CDR3 is CASSLRGPPGDEQFF. The CDR3 region has the DNA TGTGCCAGCAGCTTGAGAGGGCCCCCAGGGGATGAGCAGTTCTTC.